Shown below are 13 T cell receptor beta chains from a single sample sequenced in a study of blood T cell repertoires in COVID-19. Profiled with immunoSEQ multiplex PCR; TCRdb holds only in-frame clones, not every one. The repertoire holds some 250,000 clones, with approximately 85% as singletons. Sequenced: PBMCs or T cells enriched from blood (not recorded which). The source of these receptors is a woman aged 45-65 years who had recovered from COVID-19.

This clone was seen only a few times. The chain carries TRBV20-1 and TRBJ2-7; TRBD2 is a possible D gene (5 bases). The V gene's germline CDR1 is DFQATT and CDR2 SNEGSKA (reference sequence). Trimming shortened V by 6 bases and J by 6 bases, and 6 bases separated the two germline ends. This CDR3 is 9 amino acids long. CDR3 nucleotides: TGCAGTGCAGGGAGCGAGCAGTACTTC. Translating gives CSAGSEQYF.

The rearrangement uses TRBV6-5 and TRBJ2-1, with 15 nucleotides matching TRBD2. In germline, CDR1 is MNHEY, CDR2 SVGAGI. The V segment lost 2 bases and the J segment 10 bases; nucleotides outside the gene matches: 6. The CDR3 spans 16 residues. The CDR3 protein is CASSYQNGLAGGEQFF. In DNA, the CDR3 is TGTGCCAGCAGTTACCAGAATGGACTAGCGGGAGGGGAGCAGTTCTTC.

The V and J genes are TRBV4-1 and TRBJ2-5; TRBD2 matches 16 bases. Germline V gene sequence: CDR1 MGHRA, CDR2 YSYEKL. The junction had 8 bases not matched to a gene; V was cut back by 1 base and J by 3 bases. The CDR3 has 19 amino acids. The DNA for the CDR3 is TGCGCCAGCAGCCAAGCTGGGACTAGCGGGAGGGCCTCTGAAGAGACCCAGTACTTC. Translated: CASSQAGTSGRASEETQYF.

This chain uses TRBV5-6 with TRBJ2-3; TRBD1 is a possible D gene (6 bases). Germline V gene sequence: CDR1 SGHDT, CDR2 YYEEEE. CDR3 length: 13 amino acids. V lost 4 bases to trimming and J lost 2 bases, with 8 bases between them. This chain's CDR3 is CASSMGHTDTQYF. The DNA of the CDR3 is TGTGCCAGCAGCATGGGACACACAGATACGCAGTATTTT.

The chain carries TRBV27 and TRBJ1-1; 9 nucleotides agree with TRBD1. The CDR3 totals 15 residues. The germline CDR1 and CDR2 sequences are MNHEY and SMNVEV (reference sequence). V lost 3 bases and J lost 4; bases outside the gene matches: 6. The CDR3: CASSLGQGWTTEAFF. In DNA, the CDR3 is TGTGCCAGCAGTTTGGGACAGGGCTGGACCACTGAAGCTTTCTTT.

The V gene is TRBV11-2, the J gene TRBJ2-4; TRBD2 matches 8 bases. The CDR3 is made up of 19 amino acids. V shed 2 bases and J 1 base; nucleotides not matched to a gene: 13. The V gene's germline CDR1 is SGHAT and CDR2 FQNNGV. In DNA, the CDR3 is TGTGCCAGCAGCTTAATCCCCCCCGGGAGGGCCAGCGCCAAAAACATTCAGTACTTC. This gives the protein CASSLIPPGRASAKNIQYF.

V usage is TRBV7-9 and J usage is TRBJ1-4, with 8 positions matching TRBD1. CDR3 size: 16 residues. Germline V CDR1 and CDR2: SEHNR, FQNEAQ (reference sequence). The trim removed 1 base at V and 12 bases at J, leaving 13 bases unmatched. The CDR3 nucleotides are TGTGCCAGCAGCTTAGTGATCGGACAGGGTACATTGGAACTGTTTTTT. Its protein product is CASSLVIGQGTLELFF.

J is TRBJ2-7 and V is TRBV6-6, with 10 bases aligning to TRBD1. The J segment lost 9 bases and the V segment lost 2 bases, leaving 10 bases of the junction unmatched. The CDR3 runs 15 residues. Germline lookup yields CDR1 MNHNY and CDR2 SVGAGI (reference sequence). This CDR3 reads CASSYPPGTGAGQYF. CDR3 DNA: TGTGCCAGCAGTTACCCCCCCGGGACAGGGGCCGGGCAGTACTTC.

There are a few counts of this clone. This rearrangement joins TRBV5-4 to TRBJ2-3; D is undetermined. Germline V lookup: CDR1 SGHNT, CDR2 YYREEE (reference sequence). The CDR3 extends over 14 amino acids. V lost 0 bases and J lost 6, with 11 bases in between. The CDR3 protein is CASSLEARGDTQYF. The CDR3 DNA reads as TGTGCCAGCAGCTTGGAGGCTAGAGGTGATACGCAGTATTTT.

The J gene is TRBJ2-7, the V gene TRBV5-4; 8 bases map to TRBD2. Trimming took 4 bases from V and 3 from J; bases not matched to a gene: 12. The CDR3 totals 16 residues. Germline V lookup: CDR1 SGHNT, CDR2 YYREEE (reference sequence). CDR3 bases: TGTGCCAGCAGCCCACCACCGGGAGGGCCTAACTACGAGCAGTACTTC. Amino acids: CASSPPPGGPNYEQYF.

V usage is TRBV19 and J usage is TRBJ2-7, with 7 bases that match TRBD1. In germline, CDR1 is LNHDA, CDR2 SQIVND (reference sequence). This CDR3 spans 14 amino acids. V lost 5 bases, J lost 5 bases, and 9 bases stayed unmatched. CDR3 sequence: CASSSRQGPHEQYF. CDR3 nucleotides: TGTGCCAGTAGTTCGCGACAGGGCCCCCACGAGCAGTACTTC.

This clone was recorded only once. CDR3 protein: CASRQGTGYTF. In DNA, the CDR3 is TGTGCCAGCAGACAGGGTACAGGCTACACCTTC. The rearrangement joins TRBV6-5 to TRBJ1-2, with D possibly TRBD1 on 6 matching bases. Germline-derived CDR1 and CDR2 are MNHEY and SVGAGI. The germline V and J ends were trimmed by 6 bases and 8 bases, with 10 bases remaining between them. The CDR3 consists of 11 residues.

This chain connects TRBV5-6 to TRBJ2-7; 8 bases agree with TRBD1. The V gene end was trimmed by 2 bases and the J gene end by 6 bases; junction bases not matched to a gene: 4. This CDR3 spans 13 amino acids. From germline, CDR1 is SGHDT and CDR2 YYEEEE. The CDR3 nucleotides read TGTGCCAGCAGCTTTCAGGGGGCGTCCGAGCAGTACTTC. It specifies CASSFQGASEQYF.